The clone carrying this TCR beta chain appeared many times. What it recognizes is unknown. A universal primer site and UMIs were added as TCR cDNA was made by 5'RACE template switching. TCRdb independently ran MiXCR on the 5' RACE reads; one entry per CDR3 protein. The sample carries more than 110,000 distinct CDR3 sequences, around 6.3% recorded once. The source of the sample is a study of T cells after yellow fever vaccination. Study-wide results and limits: Faster peaking, at day 5 versus 15, marked a secondary response that was weaker.

The sequences come from CD4+ T cells sorted from PBMCs, collected 10 days after the yellow fever booster vaccination. The TCR comes from a young man who received the YFV17D yellow fever vaccine.

CDR3 residues: CKAVGTNEKLFF. CDR3 DNA: TGCAAAGCTGTTGGTACTAATGAAAAACTGTTTTTT. This chain uses TRBV20-1 with TRBJ1-4; D is ambiguous. The V gene's germline CDR1 is DFQATT and CDR2 SNEGSKA (reference sequence). CDR3 length: 12 amino acids.